This TCR beta chain derives from a study of T cells after yellow fever vaccination. Study overall: The SMART-Seq v4 Ultra Low Input method served to prepare the low-cell-number fractions. Notes on the study in general: A weaker secondary response peaked on day 5, the primary on day 15.

V lost 7 bases, J lost 6 bases, and 5 bases stayed unmatched. The CDR3 runs to 14 residues. The germline CDR1 and CDR2 sequences are MNHNS and SASEGT. TCRdb re-called the 5' RACE reads with MiXCR, one entry per CDR3 protein. The sample has hundreds of thousands of distinct CDR3 sequences; about 12% are singletons. Note on this clonotype: Its antigen remains unknown.

The source is a man under 40 who received the YFV17D yellow fever vaccine. Sample: PBMCs, taken on the day of the yellow fever booster vaccination. The chain employs TRBV6-1 and TRBJ2-1, with 11 bases fitting TRBD2. CDR3 sequence reads: CASTISGRVNEQFF. In nucleotides, the CDR3 is TGTGCCAGCACTATTAGCGGGAGGGTCAATGAGCAGTTCTTC.